This T cell receptor beta chain was found in a study of T-cell memory formation after mild COVID-19. The study, taken as a whole, reports: The study found contracting CD4+ clones mainly in CM and EM and contracting CD8+ clones in EMRA.

Each CDR3 protein gets one entry after TCRdb re-called the 5' RACE reads with MiXCR. In the table there are 470,000 or so distinct CDR3 sequences, 15% to 20% of which are singletons. Concerning this clonotype itself: Its target is not known.

Input material: PBMCs or a T cell subset sorted from them (not recorded which). The sequence derives from an adult woman who had mild COVID-19 (a few samples of this study predate the infection). Cell type and time point are not known.

The CDR3 region is CSATDRANYGYTF. DNA of the CDR3: TGCAGTGCTACGGACAGAGCTAACTATGGCTACACCTTC. The chain has TRBV20-1 and TRBJ1-2; weak D call: TRBD1 (6 bases). V was cut by 4 bases and J by 0 bases, with 9 bases left in between. Germline V gives CDR1 DFQATT, CDR2 SNEGSKA (reference sequence). The CDR3 covers 13 residues.